A single sample gave rise to the 27 T cell receptor beta chains below, sequenced in a study of graft-versus-host responses after intestinal transplantation. Clones were sequenced by immunoSEQ multiplex PCR, and TCRdb holds only the in-frame ones, with some missing. This sample has about 4,600 clones, with about a quarter found just once. The specimen was alloreactive CD4+ T cells from a mixed lymphocyte reaction culture, collected before intestinal transplant. As for subset: CFSE-low proliferating T cells sorted from roughly six-day pre-transplant mixed lymphocyte reaction (GvH or HvG direction). The receptor source for this set is a human patient who received an intestinal transplant.

This clone qualifies as medium-sized. V usage is TRBV5-1 and J usage is TRBJ2-7, with TRBD2 matching 12 bases. J was trimmed by 3 bases and V by 4 bases; bases with no gene match: 5. The CDR3 length is 15 residues. In germline, CDR1 is SGHRS, CDR2 YFSETQ. The CDR3 region has the DNA TGCGCCAGCAGCCGGGGGACTAGCGGGTTCTACGAGCAGTACTTC. Translation gives CASSRGTSGFYEQYF.

For this clone: It may be a read error: a sequence one base away is much more abundant. The chain recombines TRBV5-1 with TRBJ1-2; D is unclear. The CDR3 consists of 13 residues. Looked up from germline, CDR1 is SGHRS and CDR2 is YFSETQ. With 1 base removed from V and 4 bases from J, the gap between germline ends came to 8 bases. CDR3 nucleotides: TGCGCCAGCAGCTTGACAACAGCCTATGGCTACACCTTC. It translates to CASSLTTAYGYTF.

To note about this clone: The junction and the germline gene differ at one end; a read error may be behind it. The V and J genes are TRBV4-1 and TRBJ1-5; no clear D. The CDR3 has 16 residues. Looked up from germline, CDR1 is MGHRA and CDR2 is YSYEKL. The CDR3 region has the DNA TGTGCCAGCAGCCAAGACCCCTCTTATAGCAATCAGCCCCAGCATTTT. Protein: CASSQDPSYSNQPQHF.

This chain uses TRBV7-9 with TRBJ2-7, with D possibly matching TRBD1 (6 bases). This CDR3 contains 12 residues. Germline V gene sequence: CDR1 SEHNR, CDR2 FQNEAQ (reference sequence). Trimming stripped 6 bases from V and 7 bases from J, with 13 bases between. As DNA, the CDR3 is TGTGCCAGCAGTTTGGACAGCCTAGAGCAGTACTTC. Encoded protein: CASSLDSLEQYF. Full variable domain (outside the CDR3, taken from reference TRBV7-9 and TRBJ2-7): DTGVSQNPRHKITKRGQNVTFRCDPISEHNRLYWYRQTLGQGPEFLTYFQNEAQLEKSRLLSDRFSAERPKGSFSTLEIQRTEQGDSAMYLCASSLDSLEQYFGPGTRLTVT.

CDR3 in DNA: TGTGCCAGTAACCACAGGGGGCCGGGGTCCTATAATTCACCCCTCCACTTT. This sequence encodes CASNHRGPGSYNSPLHF. This chain joins TRBV19 and TRBJ1-6, with 9 bases matching TRBD1. The germline CDR1 and CDR2 sequences are LNHDA and SQIVND (reference sequence). J lost 1 base, V lost 7 bases, and 8 bases had no gene match. The length of the CDR3 is 17 residues.

By its share, this clone is medium-sized (0.01 to 0.1%). The gene calls are TRBV6-5 and TRBJ2-3; 9 nucleotides align to TRBD1. This CDR3 contains 16 residues. V lost 4 bases to trimming and J lost 2 bases; unmatched junction nucleotides: 7. CDR1 is MNHEY, CDR2 SVGAGI, per germline. CDR3 sequence (DNA): TGTGCCAGCAGTTTGACAGGGGGACGTTCCACAGATACGCAGTATTTT. This sequence encodes CASSLTGGRSTDTQYF.

This clone was picked up a small number of times. This sequence joins TRBV4-2 and TRBJ1-6; D not certain. Germline loops: CDR1 LGHNA, CDR2 YNFKEQ. There are 13 residues in the CDR3. Trimming left V 0 bases short and J 10 bases short, with 7 bases between. CDR3 sequence: CASSQERSSPLHF. CDR3 in DNA: TGTGCCAGCAGCCAAGAAAGGTCCTCACCCCTCCACTTT.

This clone ranks as medium-sized. This chain connects TRBV6-5 to TRBJ2-5; TRBD1 matches at 10 bases. Germline CDR1 and CDR2: MNHEY and SVGAGI. This CDR3 comprises 14 residues. The J segment lost 5 bases and the V segment lost 6 bases, leaving 6 bases of the junction unmatched. CDR3 bases: TGTGCCAGCAGCCGACAGGGGGCGCGGGAGACCCAGTACTTC. It codes for CASSRQGARETQYF.

This clone has a handful of counts. The chain couples TRBV5-1 to TRBJ1-2; no reliable D call. Trimming took 3 bases from V and 0 from J, leaving 12 bases between them. The CDR3 is 15 residues long. Germline CDR1 reads SGHRS; CDR2 reads YFSETQ. The DNA of the CDR3 is TGCGCCAGCAGCTCGGGCCCCGGGGCTAACTATGGCTACACCTTC. This translates into CASSSGPGANYGYTF.

The chain has TRBV27 and TRBJ2-5, with TRBD2 identical over 11 bases. The end of the DNA is better explained by TRBJ2-7, so the J call may be wrong. This CDR3 is built from 17 residues. CDR1 MNHEY and CDR2 SMNVEV come from the germline V gene (reference sequence). CDR3 in amino acids: CASSRPKRLAGNYEQYF. In DNA form, the CDR3 reads TGTGCCAGCAGCCGACCCAAGCGACTAGCGGGAAACTACGAGCAGTACTTC.

V is TRBV2 and J is TRBJ1-6; possibly TRBD1 for D (6 bases). Trimming stripped 4 bases from V and 6 bases from J, with 13 bases between. The CDR3 has 15 residues. From germline, CDR1 is SNHLY and CDR2 FYNNEI. The CDR3 protein is CASSGTGRGNSPLHF. CDR3 nucleotide sequence: TGTGCCAGCAGTGGCACAGGGAGGGGTAATTCACCCCTCCACTTT.

This clone showed up just a few times. This sequence joins TRBV4-3 and TRBJ2-5, with 8 bases aligning to TRBD1. Germline values: CDR1 LGHNA, CDR2 YSLEER. V was pared by 1 base and J by 1 base, with 5 bases of the junction left unmatched. This CDR3 has 16 amino acids. The CDR3 here is CASSQGTGKAQETQYF. The CDR3 region has the DNA TGCGCCAGCAGCCAAGGGACAGGGAAGGCCCAAGAGACCCAGTACTTC.

This clone came up a few times. The CDR3 coding sequence is TGCGCCAGCAGCTTGGCCTACAGGGGTCCCTACGAGCAGTACTTC. As protein: CASSLAYRGPYEQYF. This chain connects TRBV5-1 to TRBJ2-7; TRBD1 aligns across 7 bases. This CDR3 spans 15 amino acids. Per the germline V gene, CDR1 is SGHRS and CDR2 is YFSETQ. Trimming at V came to 0 bases and at J to 2 bases, leaving 5 bases not matched to a gene.

The gene calls are TRBV7-8 and TRBJ1-5, with a weak D call TRBD1 (6 bases). The CDR3 spans 15 residues. Trimming cost V 1 base and J 4 bases, with 11 bases left between them. Germline CDR1 and CDR2: SGHVS and FQNEAQ. The CDR3 loop is CASSLGWGRNQPQHF. The CDR3, as DNA: TGTGCCAGCAGCTTAGGCTGGGGGCGGAATCAGCCCCAGCATTTT.

This clone is judged medium-sized (0.01 to 0.1%). J is TRBJ2-3 and V is TRBV6-4; D possibly corresponds to TRBD2 (7 bases). In germline, CDR1 is MRHNA, CDR2 SNTAGT. This CDR3 is 14 amino acids long. Trimming stripped 7 bases from V and 2 bases from J, with 13 bases between. The DNA of the CDR3 is TGTGCCAGCATCTCGGCGGGGGCCACAGATACGCAGTATTTT. It translates to CASISAGATDTQYF.

In this sample, this clone turned up a few times. A much larger clonotype is one base distant, so this may be a read error. The chain combines TRBV18 with TRBJ2-6, with D perhaps given as TRBD1 or TRBD2 (5 bases each). The CDR3 sequence is 19 residues long. Between the trimmed V and J ends, which lost 3 bases and 0 bases, there was a span of 18 bases. Germline CDR1 and CDR2: KGHSH and LQKENI. CDR3 DNA sequence: TGTGCCAGCTCACCGCGACCGGGGCCTAACCACTCTGGGGCCAACGTCCTGACTTTC. Translating gives CASSPRPGPNHSGANVLTF.

This chain links TRBV5-2 with TRBJ2-6. TRBV5-2 is classified as a pseudogene. This CDR3 region has 18 residues. The CDR3 sequence: CASNLAREYTSRANVLTF. The CDR3 region has the DNA TGTGCCAGCAACCTTGCGCGAGAGTACACAAGTCGGGCCAACGTCCTGACTTTC.

This sequence joins TRBV5-6 and TRBJ2-3, with D perhaps matching TRBD2 (5 bases). With 4 bases removed from V and 1 base from J, the gap between germline ends came to 13 bases. The CDR3 is 15 amino acids. Per germline, CDR1 SGHDT and CDR2 YYEEEE. CDR3 sequence (DNA): TGTGCCAGCAGCCCCGACGACGGGGGCACAGATACGCAGTATTTT. The encoded protein is CASSPDDGGTDTQYF.

The chain joins TRBV2 to TRBJ2-7; D might be TRBD2 (5 bases). Trimming removed 7 bases at V and 2 bases at J, with 15 bases between. Per the germline V gene, CDR1 is SNHLY and CDR2 is FYNNEI. This CDR3 region has 14 residues. The CDR3 DNA follows: TGTGCCAGCACCCTGGAGAGGCGGGCCTACGAGCAGTACTTC. This encodes CASTLERRAYEQYF.

The chain couples TRBV9 to TRBJ2-5, with 8 bases lining up with TRBD2. The CDR3 covers 15 residues. CDR1 is SGDLS, CDR2 YYNGEE, per germline. With 2 bases clipped from V and 2 bases from J, the junction kept 5 bases outside the gene matches. CDR3 residues: CASSVSGAIQETQYF. The CDR3 nucleotides are TGTGCCAGCAGCGTTAGCGGGGCAATACAAGAGACCCAGTACTTC.

The chain uses TRBV19 and TRBJ2-1, with 12 bases aligning to TRBD2. Germline V gene sequence: CDR1 LNHDA, CDR2 SQIVND (reference sequence). The CDR3 contains 18 residues. Unmatched junction bases numbered 12, after V lost 4 bases and J lost 5 bases. Here the CDR3 reads CASSTHILGLAGDNEQFF. The DNA of the CDR3 is TGTGCCAGTAGTACACACATCTTGGGACTAGCGGGCGACAATGAGCAGTTCTTC.

Of note for this clone: Given a much more abundant clone one base away, this may be a read error. Different DNA sequences within this sample yield the same CDR3. The CDR3, as DNA: TGCGCCAGCAGCTCGGGACCGAATATAAGGGGGACCCAGTACTTC. It yields the protein CASSSGPNIRGTQYF. This chain joins TRBV28 and TRBJ2-5; D could derive from TRBD1 or TRBD2 (5 bases each). The germline V gene has CDR1 MDHEN and CDR2 SYDVKM. The CDR3 totals 15 residues.

This clone was recorded a few times. This sequence joins TRBV6-1 and TRBJ2-3, with D maybe TRBD1 (6 bases). V lost 6 bases to trimming and J lost 4 bases, with 8 bases between them. Germline CDR1 MNHNS, CDR2 SASEGT. The CDR3 runs to 12 residues. The CDR3 protein is CASRSGADTQYF. CDR3 sequence (DNA): TGTGCCAGCAGGTCAGGGGCAGATACGCAGTATTTT.

The rearrangement links TRBV7-9 to TRBJ1-4; D remains unclear. Per the germline V gene, CDR1 is SEHNR and CDR2 is FQNEAQ (reference sequence). V lost 2 bases and J 8 bases, leaving 27 bases between the germline ends. CDR3 size: 19 residues. Here the CDR3 DNA reads TGTGCCAGCAGCTTACCTCACAGTTACACCGGACCTAAGAGGGAAAAACTGTTTTTT. This sequence encodes CASSLPHSYTGPKREKLFF. Supplemented by reference TRBV7-9 and TRBJ1-4, the full variable domain reads DTGVSQNPRHKITKRGQNVTFRCDPISEHNRLYWYRQTLGQGPEFLTYFQNEAQLEKSRLLSDRFSAERPKGSFSTLEIQRTEQGDSAMYLCASSLPHSYTGPKREKLFFGSGTQLSVL.

For this clone: A far larger clone is just one base off, so this is likely a read error. The chain joins TRBV7-9 to TRBJ2-5; unclear D gene. V was pared by 8 bases and J by 5 bases, with 3 bases between. This CDR3 contains 9 residues. The germline CDR1 and CDR2 sequences are SEHNR and FQNEAQ (reference sequence). This CDR3 reads CASRETQYF. Here the CDR3 DNA reads TGTGCCAGCCGGGAGACCCAGTACTTC.

This clone has more than one count but fewer than ten. The rearrangement joins TRBV6-5 to TRBJ1-1; 7 bases line up with TRBD1. Germline V gives CDR1 MNHEY, CDR2 SVGAGI. The CDR3 contains 13 residues. After removal of 5 bases from V and 3 bases from J, the junction contained 3 bases not matched to a gene. CDR3 residues: CASSVGGYTEAFF. Here the CDR3 DNA reads TGTGCCAGCAGTGTAGGGGGCTACACTGAAGCTTTCTTT.

This clone is deemed large. The chain has TRBV6-6 and TRBJ1-1, with D unresolved. Trimming took 0 bases from V and 14 from J, leaving 13 bases between them. Germline V gene sequence: CDR1 MNHNY, CDR2 SVGAGI (reference sequence). This CDR3 spans 12 amino acids. The CDR3 DNA sequence: TGTGCCAGCAGTTACTCGAAGGTTGGTCCCTTCTTT. Protein product: CASSYSKVGPFF.